Following are 18 T cell receptor beta chains from one sample sequenced in a study of blood T cell repertoires in COVID-19. The data were produced by immunoSEQ multiplex PCR, yet TCRdb's version contains in-frame clones alone and is incomplete. The profile shows approximately 52,000 clones, about nine tenths of them singletons. The sequenced material came from peripheral blood. The receptors were sampled from a man in his fifties with active COVID-19.

The chain is built from TRBV19 and TRBJ2-3; 8 bases are a match to TRBD2. The trim removed 3 bases at V and 1 base at J, leaving 3 bases unmatched. The CDR3 loop spans 15 amino acids. CDR1 is LNHDA, CDR2 SQIVND, per germline (reference sequence). The CDR3 DNA reads TGTGCCAGTAGTATCGGTAGCGGGGGCACAGATACGCAGTATTTT. It codes for CASSIGSGGTDTQYF.

J is TRBJ2-7 and V is TRBV29-1, with D tentatively TRBD2 (7 bases). The germline CDR1 and CDR2 sequences are SQVTM and ANQGSEA. This CDR3 has 13 residues. Trimming shortened V by 6 bases and J by 4 bases, and 16 bases separated the two germline ends. CDR3 in amino acids: CSVPGGQGYEQYF. CDR3 bases: TGCAGCGTCCCCGGGGGGCAAGGGTACGAGCAGTACTTC.

This clone has only one observation. The J gene is TRBJ2-7, the V gene TRBV19, with D possibly matching TRBD1 (6 bases). The V gene's germline CDR1 is LNHDA and CDR2 SQIVND (reference sequence). This CDR3 has 14 residues. Trimming shortened V by 5 bases and J by 7 bases, and 18 bases separated the two germline ends. The CDR3 DNA sequence: TGTGCCAGTAGTCCATACCCACAGGGTTGGGAGCAGTACTTC. It translates to CASSPYPQGWEQYF.

The chain recombines TRBV4-3 with TRBJ2-1, with 11 bases matching TRBD1. The germline gives CDR1 LGHNA, CDR2 YSLEER. The length of the CDR3 is 17 residues. The trim removed 4 bases at V and 7 bases at J, leaving 12 bases unmatched. The CDR3 DNA sequence: TGCGCCAGCAGCCCCACGGACAGGGGGCTTTACCGGAATGAGCAGTTCTTC. It specifies CASSPTDRGLYRNEQFF.

V gene TRBV7-9 combines with J gene TRBJ2-1; TRBD2 is a possible D gene (5 bases). This CDR3 has 14 amino acids. Between the trimmed V and J ends, which lost 1 base and 12 bases, there was a span of 16 bases. Looked up from germline, CDR1 is SEHNR and CDR2 is FQNEAQ (reference sequence). The CDR3 protein is CASSLDPSLVWQFF. CDR3 nucleotides: TGTGCCAGCAGCTTAGATCCCTCACTAGTTTGGCAGTTCTTC.

DNA of the CDR3: TGTGCTAGTGGTTCAGGACTAGCGGGAACAGATACGCAGTATTTT. Protein product: CASGSGLAGTDTQYF. V and J are TRBV12-5 and TRBJ2-3; TRBD2 aligns across 12 bases. The J segment lost 3 bases and the V segment lost 4 bases, leaving 2 bases of the junction unmatched. CDR1 is LGHNT, CDR2 FRNRAP, per germline. The CDR3 covers 15 residues. Full variable domain (missing parts from reference TRBV12-5 and TRBJ2-3): DARVTQTPRHKVTEMGQEVTMRCQPILGHNTVFWYRQTMMQGLELLAYFRNRAPLDDSGMPKDRFSAEMPDATLATLKIQPSEPRDSAVYFCASGSGLAGTDTQYFGPGTRLTVL.

The chain employs TRBV19 and TRBJ1-2, with TRBD1 as a possible D gene (5 bases). Germline-derived CDR1 and CDR2 are LNHDA and SQIVND (reference sequence). The CDR3 is 13 residues long. Trimming cost V 5 bases and J 6 bases, with 13 bases left between them. CDR3 sequence: CASSLQGRNGYTF. The CDR3 DNA follows: TGTGCCAGTAGTTTGCAGGGTAGGAATGGCTACACCTTC. Filled out from reference TRBV19 and TRBJ1-2, the complete variable domain reads DGGITQSPKYLFRKEGQNVTLSCEQNLNHDAMYWYRQDPGQGLRLIYYSQIVNDFQKGDIAEGYSVSREKKESFPLTVTSAQKNPTAFYLCASSLQGRNGYTFGSGTRLTVV.

V usage is TRBV19 and J usage is TRBJ2-5, with 8 bases identical to TRBD1. The CDR3 covers 15 residues. Trimming cost V 5 bases and J 0 bases; bases outside gene matches: 5. Germline-derived CDR1 and CDR2 are LNHDA and SQIVND (reference sequence). CDR3 in amino acids: CASSAHRGNQETQYF. The CDR3 nucleotides read TGTGCCAGTAGTGCCCACAGGGGGAACCAAGAGACCCAGTACTTC.

The chain uses TRBV7-9 and TRBJ2-7; 8 nucleotides match TRBD2. The germline CDR1 and CDR2 sequences are SEHNR and FQNEAQ (reference sequence). The CDR3 runs to 16 residues. Unmatched junction bases numbered 10, after V lost 4 bases and J lost 2 bases. CDR3 nucleotide sequence: TGTGCCAGCAGCTCGGACCGGGAGGGCCCTACCTACGAGCAGTACTTC. Protein: CASSSDREGPTYEQYF.

The V gene is TRBV12-3 or TRBV12-4, the J gene TRBJ1-1; no clear D gene. The CDR3 contains 13 residues. V was trimmed by 3 bases and J by 6 bases, leaving 11 bases between them. The CDR3: CASSFTAGAEAFF. The CDR3 nucleotides read TGTGCCAGCAGTTTTACAGCCGGGGCTGAAGCTTTCTTT.

In nucleotides, the CDR3 is TGTGCCAGCAGCACAGACTGGAGGGGGACCCAGTACTTC. Amino acids: CASSTDWRGTQYF. The V and J genes are TRBV7-8 and TRBJ2-5; maybe TRBD2 (6 bases). The ends were cut back, 5 bases at V and 7 bases at J, with 14 bases in the middle. Germline lookup yields CDR1 SGHVS and CDR2 FQNEAQ. The CDR3 extends over 13 amino acids.

The V gene is TRBV29-1, the J gene TRBJ1-2; 9 positions agree with TRBD1. V lost 6 bases and J lost 7; bases outside the gene matches: 15. This CDR3 has 15 residues. Germline V gives CDR1 SQVTM, CDR2 ANQGSEA. CDR3 protein: CSVYKQGASSGGYTF. The CDR3 region has the DNA TGCAGCGTCTACAAACAGGGGGCAAGTTCTGGTGGCTACACCTTC.

The V and J genes are TRBV5-6 and TRBJ1-1; possibly TRBD1 for D (6 bases). Looked up from germline, CDR1 is SGHDT and CDR2 is YYEEEE. CDR3 length: 17 amino acids. The V end lost 6 bases, the J end lost 0 bases, and 21 bases lay between the germline ends. In DNA, the CDR3 is TGTGCCAGCACCCTGGGTAGGGGAAGGGGGTTGAACACTGAAGCTTTCTTT. Translated, it gives CASTLGRGRGLNTEAFF.

The chain carries TRBV28 and TRBJ1-6; D not certain. The CDR3 extends over 9 amino acids. CDR1 is MDHEN and CDR2 is SYDVKM in the germline V gene. The ends were cut back, 9 bases at V and 14 bases at J, with 8 bases in the middle. CDR3 sequence reads: CARREALHF. The DNA for the CDR3 is TGTGCCAGAAGGGAGGCCCTCCACTTT.

V is TRBV3-1 (or the pseudogene TRBV3-2) and J is TRBJ2-3, with 12 positions matching TRBD2. Losses at the gene ends were 3 bases for V and 6 bases for J; bases not matched to a gene: 1. CDR1 LGHDT and CDR2 YNNKEL come from the germline V gene (reference sequence). The CDR3 loop spans 14 amino acids. The CDR3 sequence is CASSHLAGGDTQYF. CDR3 coding DNA: TGTGCCAGCAGCCACCTAGCGGGAGGGGATACGCAGTATTTT.

The rearrangement links TRBV5-6 to TRBJ2-7; 7 bases fit TRBD1. Germline V lookup: CDR1 SGHDT, CDR2 YYEEEE. V shed 1 base and J 2 bases; nucleotides not matched to a gene: 6. The CDR3 is 15 amino acids. The CDR3: CASSLLRQGTYEQYF. CDR3 DNA sequence: TGTGCCAGCAGCTTGCTCCGACAGGGAACCTACGAGCAGTACTTC.

The V and J genes are TRBV10-3 and TRBJ2-5; TRBD1 aligns across 9 bases. CDR1 ENHRY and CDR2 SYGVKD come from the germline V gene. V trimming: 6 bases; J trimming: 4 bases; junction bases outside the gene matches: 6. The CDR3 is made up of 14 amino acids. CDR3 protein: CAIRHPGQGETQYF. The CDR3 bases are TGTGCCATCAGACATCCGGGACAGGGAGAGACCCAGTACTTC.

The V and J genes are TRBV5-1 and TRBJ1-3; maybe TRBD1 (6 bases). The V end lost 4 bases, the J end lost 2 bases, and 10 bases lay between the germline ends. Germline CDR1 is SGHRS and CDR2 is YFSETQ. The CDR3 has 14 amino acids. CDR3 in DNA: TGCGCCAGCAGCCCAGGGGATACTGGAAACACCATATATTTT. This codes for CASSPGDTGNTIYF.